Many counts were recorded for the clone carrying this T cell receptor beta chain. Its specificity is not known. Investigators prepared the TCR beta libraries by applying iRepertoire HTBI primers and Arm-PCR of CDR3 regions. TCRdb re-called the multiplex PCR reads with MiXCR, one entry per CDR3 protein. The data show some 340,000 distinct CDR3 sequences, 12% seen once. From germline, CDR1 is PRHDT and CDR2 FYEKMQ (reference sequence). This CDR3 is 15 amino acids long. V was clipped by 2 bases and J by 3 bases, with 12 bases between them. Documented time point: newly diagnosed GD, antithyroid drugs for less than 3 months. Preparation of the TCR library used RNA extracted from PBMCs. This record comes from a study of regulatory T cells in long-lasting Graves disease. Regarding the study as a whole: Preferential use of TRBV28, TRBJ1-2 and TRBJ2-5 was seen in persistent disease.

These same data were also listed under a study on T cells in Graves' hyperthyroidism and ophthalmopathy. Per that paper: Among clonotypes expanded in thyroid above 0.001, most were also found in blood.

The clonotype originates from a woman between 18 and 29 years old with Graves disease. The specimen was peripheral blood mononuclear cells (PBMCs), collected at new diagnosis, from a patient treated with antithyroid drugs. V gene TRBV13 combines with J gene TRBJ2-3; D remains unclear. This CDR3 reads CASSLLGSKTDTQYF. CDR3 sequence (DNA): TGTGCCAGCAGCTTATTGGGGTCTAAGACAGATACGCAGTATTTT.